This section outlines one T cell receptor (beta chain) sequence together with its context. Antigen unknown. Hyperthyroidism of Graves' type that showed no ophthalmopathy progression within 18 months was stable. Hyperthyroidism was newly diagnosed in patients aged 18 to 65 (duration under 2 months). The sample comes from a study of T cells in Graves' hyperthyroidism and ophthalmopathy. Trimming stripped 4 bases from V and 14 bases from J, with 15 bases between. The CDR3 spans 11 residues. The germline V gene encodes CDR1 SQVTM and CDR2 ANQGSEA. RNA transcripts yielded amplified TCR beta CDR3 regions. The HTBI primer set was used in a first-round RT-PCR of the TCR CDR3. Each CDR3 protein gets one entry after TCRdb re-called the multiplex PCR reads with MiXCR. The data show roughly 570,000 distinct CDR3 sequences, around 45% seen once. The study's findings and limits: Ophthalmopathy prediction by the model preceded onset by a median roughly 6.3 months. In blood, most of the thyroid clonotypes expanded above 0.001 were also present.

This sequence joins TRBV29-1 and TRBJ1-5, with D possibly matching TRBD1 (6 bases). The sequence was obtained from a young woman with Graves' hyperthyroidism. Sequencing used peripheral blood or thyroid tissue (not recorded which). The CDR3 loop reads CSVAPGEAEHF. The CDR3 DNA reads as TGCAGCGTTGCCCCAGGGGAAGCCGAGCATTTT.